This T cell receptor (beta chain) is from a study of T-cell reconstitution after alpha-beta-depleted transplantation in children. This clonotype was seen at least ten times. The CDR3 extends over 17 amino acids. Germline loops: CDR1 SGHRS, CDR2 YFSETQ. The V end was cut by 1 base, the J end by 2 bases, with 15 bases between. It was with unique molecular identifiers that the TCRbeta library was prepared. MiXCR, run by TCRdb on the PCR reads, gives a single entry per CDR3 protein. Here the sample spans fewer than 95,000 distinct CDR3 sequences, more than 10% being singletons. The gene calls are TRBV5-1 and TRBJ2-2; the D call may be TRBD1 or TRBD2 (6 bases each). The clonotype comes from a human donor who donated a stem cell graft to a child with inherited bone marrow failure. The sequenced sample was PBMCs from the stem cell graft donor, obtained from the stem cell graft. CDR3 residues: CASSLPRGGTNTGELFF. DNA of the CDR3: TGCGCCAGCAGCTTGCCCAGGGGCGGGACTAACACCGGGGAGCTGTTTTTT.